The present TCR beta chain was sequenced within a study of regulatory T cells in long-lasting Graves disease. Study context: For under 3 months, newly diagnosed Graves' patients had been taking antithyroid drugs.

V was trimmed by 3 bases and J by 5 bases, leaving 3 bases between them. Germline V lookup: CDR1 DFQATT, CDR2 SNEGSKA (reference sequence). The CDR3 covers 10 residues. Arm-PCR of CDR3 regions and iRepertoire HTBI primers were used to build TCR beta libraries. TCRdb processed the multiplex PCR reads anew with MiXCR; each CDR3 protein has one entry. The sample yields 200,000 to 250,000 distinct CDR3 sequences, roughly a fifth seen once. Regarding time point: newly diagnosed GD, antithyroid drugs for less than 3 months. PBMCs provided the RNA from which the TCR library was made. This sample also belongs to another study, concerning T cells in Graves' hyperthyroidism and ophthalmopathy.

This chain links TRBV20-1 with TRBJ2-3; unclear D gene. The origin of this receptor is a woman in her 30s with Graves disease. The source material was peripheral blood mononuclear cells (PBMCs), sampled at new diagnosis, from a patient treated with antithyroid drugs. The CDR3 sequence: CSARKDTQYF. CDR3 DNA: TGCAGTGCTAGGAAAGATACGCAGTATTTT.